Presented here are 23 T cell receptor beta chains from one specimen sequenced in a study of human T cells and chemical hapten exposure (dated by TCRdb to about 2021). The library was generated by RACE. The reads were generated on a NextSeq 500. TCRdb handled the public reads itself, with Q25 trimming in fastp and clone calling in MiXCR, and kept productive beta chains. One record per CDR3 amino acid sequence lists the most common genes and DNA. A total of roughly 130,000 distinct CDR3 sequences appear in this sample, about 11% of them only once. The top ten hold around 2.2% of the sample. The sample's time point, from its label and the paper: patch test 3, about 24 weeks after DPC sensitization. The treatment or condition label corresponds to: therapeutic diphenylcyclopropenone sensitization with weekly scalp DPC. Sequencing used whole blood, obtained in connection with sensitization to the hapten diphenylcyclopropenone (DPC). The source of these receptors is a woman between 50 and 59 years old with alopecia areata. Some clones in this sample may be carry-over from other donors' samples.

This clonotype has more than one count but fewer than ten. The chain is built from TRBV7-6 and TRBJ1-6; D unclear. The CDR3 has 14 residues. Trimming cost V 1 base and J 4 bases, with 5 bases left between them. Germline values: CDR1 SGHVS, CDR2 FNYEAQ. CDR3 DNA sequence: TGTGCCAGCAGCTTAGAAACTTATAATTCACCCCTCCACTTT. Protein: CASSLETYNSPLHF.

J is TRBJ2-3 and V is TRBV7-6; D is unclear. The CDR3 sequence is 14 residues long. From germline, CDR1 is SGHVS and CDR2 FNYEAQ. V was shortened by 4 bases and J by 0 bases, with 8 bases between the two germline ends. The CDR3 spells CASSYPASTDTQYF. The CDR3 DNA reads TGTGCCAGCAGCTACCCCGCCAGCACAGATACGCAGTATTTT.

The rearrangement links TRBV6-2 or TRBV6-3 to TRBJ1-5; D remains ambiguous. V lost 6 bases and J lost 5, with 14 bases in between. CDR3 length: 14 amino acids. The germline V gene has CDR1 MNHEY and CDR2 SVGEGT. The CDR3 DNA follows: TGTGCCAGCAGCCTGCGTGGTAGGGATCAGCCCCAGCATTTT. As protein: CASSLRGRDQPQHF.

This clonotype has at least ten counts. The V and J genes are TRBV20-1 and TRBJ2-5; no clear D. The CDR3 extends over 15 amino acids. The V end lost 3 bases, the J end lost 1 base, and 15 bases lay between the germline ends. Per germline, CDR1 DFQATT and CDR2 SNEGSKA (reference sequence). CDR3 loop: CSASGQSISQETQYF. CDR3 nucleotides: TGCAGTGCTAGTGGGCAGTCAATTTCCCAAGAGACCCAGTACTTC.

This clonotype came up a few times. This chain connects TRBV2 to TRBJ1-5; a weak D match, TRBD1 (6 bases). V was cut by 7 bases and J by 4 bases, with 14 bases left in between. Germline CDR1 and CDR2: SNHLY and FYNNEI. There are 14 residues in the CDR3. Here the CDR3 DNA reads TGTGCCAGCATTTTACAGGGAGGAAATCAGCCCCAGCATTTT. This encodes CASILQGGNQPQHF.

This clonotype was counted ten times or more. The genes are TRBV7-2 and TRBJ2-3; D is unclear. Trimming removed 5 bases from V and 1 base from J, with 10 bases in between. CDR1 is SGHTA and CDR2 is FQGNSA in the germline V gene. The CDR3 totals 14 residues. The CDR3 DNA sequence: TGTGCCAGCAGCCCACCTTGGGGCACAGATACGCAGTATTTT. Translating gives CASSPPWGTDTQYF.

This clonotype was picked up a small number of times. The genes are TRBV29-1 and TRBJ2-1; 13 nucleotides line up with TRBD2. This CDR3 has 15 residues. J was trimmed by 9 bases and V by 6 bases; bases with no gene match: 11. The germline gives CDR1 SQVTM, CDR2 ANQGSEA. The CDR3 region is CSVEPGTSGIIEQFF. The DNA of the CDR3 is TGCAGCGTCGAACCCGGGACTAGCGGGATAATTGAGCAGTTCTTC.

This clonotype was counted ten times or more. This rearrangement joins TRBV7-6 to TRBJ2-2; 8 bases match TRBD2. The CDR3 sequence is 17 residues long. Germline CDR1 and CDR2: SGHVS and FNYEAQ. With 4 bases clipped from V and 1 base from J, the junction kept 8 bases outside the gene matches. The chain's CDR3 is CASSYPQRGMNTGELFF. The CDR3 DNA follows: TGTGCCAGCAGCTACCCTCAGCGGGGGATGAACACCGGGGAGCTGTTTTTT.

The chain has TRBV7-2 and TRBJ1-1; D is uncertain. V lost 2 bases and J 5 bases, leaving 15 bases between the germline ends. The CDR3 runs 15 residues. The germline gives CDR1 SGHTA, CDR2 FQGNSA. The CDR3 DNA sequence: TGTGCCAGCAGCTTAAACGGAGGCGGCGGGACTGAAGCTTTCTTT. This codes for CASSLNGGGGTEAFF.

The genes are TRBV2 and TRBJ1-2, with 7 bases lining up with TRBD1. Germline V lookup: CDR1 SNHLY, CDR2 FYNNEI. After removal of 9 bases from V and 3 bases from J, the junction contained 13 bases not matched to a gene. CDR3 size: 15 residues. The CDR3 nucleotides are TGTGCCAGTGGGGCAGGACAGGTTCTTTACTATGGCTACACCTTC. Its protein is CASGAGQVLYYGYTF.

This clonotype came up many times. V gene TRBV18 combines with J gene TRBJ1-1, with D possibly being TRBD1 (6 bases). V lost 6 bases, J lost 6 bases, and 17 bases lay in between. The CDR3 spans 14 residues. The germline V gene encodes CDR1 KGHSH and CDR2 LQKENI. The CDR3 nucleotides are TGTGCCAGCTCTTCGCCGGGGGGCGGCTCTGAAGCTTTCTTT. This gives the protein CASSSPGGGSEAFF.

This clonotype was seen repeatedly, ten times or more. The rearrangement links TRBV7-9 to TRBJ2-7; D is ambiguous. Germline lookup yields CDR1 SEHNR and CDR2 FQNEAQ (reference sequence). CDR3 length: 14 residues. The V and J ends lost 1 base and 5 bases respectively, with 12 bases between them. The CDR3 bases are TGTGCCAGCAGCTTAGGACGTAGGAGCCACGAGCAGTACTTC. The encoded protein is CASSLGRRSHEQYF.

The V gene is TRBV10-3, the J gene TRBJ2-7, with a tentative D call TRBD2 (6 bases). Germline V lookup: CDR1 ENHRY, CDR2 SYGVKD. Trimming pared 5 bases from V and 1 base from J, leaving 15 bases between. CDR3 size: 15 residues. The DNA of the CDR3 is TGTGCCATCAGTCCAACTAGCCAAAATTCCTACGAGCAGTACTTC. Protein sequence: CAISPTSQNSYEQYF.

As regards this clonotype: A much larger clone lies a single base off, so this may be a read error. This rearrangement joins TRBV20-1 to TRBJ1-6; a weak D match, TRBD1 (5 bases). Germline V gives CDR1 DFQATT, CDR2 SNEGSKA (reference sequence). The CDR3 runs 14 residues. The CDR3 protein is CNAREQGPVSPLHF. For the CDR3, the DNA is TGCAATGCTAGAGAGCAGGGTCCGGTTTCACCCCTCCACTTT.

This clonotype was seen a handful of times. The chain is built from TRBV28 and TRBJ2-1; D not resolved. Per germline, CDR1 MDHEN and CDR2 SYDVKM. This CDR3 is built from 13 residues. V was pared by 5 bases and J by 4 bases, with 9 bases between. The CDR3 bases are TGTGCCAGCAGTCGTTCCCTTTACAATGAGCAGTTCTTC. This gives the protein CASSRSLYNEQFF. The whole variable domain, remainder taken from reference TRBV28 and TRBJ2-1, is DVKVTQSSRYLVKRTGEKVFLECVQDMDHENMFWYRQDPGLGLRLIYFSYDVKMKEKGDIPEGYSVSREKKERFSLILESASTNQTSMYLCASSRSLYNEQFFGPGTRLTVL.

The chain links TRBV18 to TRBJ1-3, with a tentative D call TRBD1 (5 bases). The V end was cut by 2 bases, the J end by 2 bases, with 10 bases between. CDR1 is KGHSH and CDR2 is LQKENI in the germline V gene. This CDR3 spans 15 amino acids. As DNA, the CDR3 is TGTGCCAGCTCACCAGCGGGGCTAGCTGGAAACACCATATATTTT. This encodes CASSPAGLAGNTIYF.

This clonotype was found many times. The chain employs TRBV20-1 and TRBJ2-1, with 14 bases that match TRBD2. Germline CDR1 is DFQATT and CDR2 is SNEGSKA (reference sequence). This CDR3 is built from 16 residues. V lost 6 bases to trimming and J lost 9 bases; unmatched junction nucleotides: 13. The CDR3 nucleotides read TGCAGTGCAATGACTAGCGGGAGGGAATATTGGGGTGAGCAGTTCTTC. Its protein product is CSAMTSGREYWGEQFF.

A few counts support this clonotype. The V gene is TRBV30, the J gene TRBJ2-2; D remains ambiguous. Germline V gene data show CDR1 as GTSNPN and CDR2 as SVGIG (reference sequence). This CDR3 spans 15 amino acids. Trimming shortened V by 4 bases and J by 1 base, and 13 bases separated the two germline ends. In DNA, the CDR3 is TGTGCCTGGATAAAAGGACGGATGAACACCGGGGAGCTGTTTTTT. This encodes CAWIKGRMNTGELFF.

This clonotype was counted many times. A junction end diverges from the germline sequence, so it may reflect a read error. The V gene is TRBV5-5, the J gene TRBJ2-7; D ambiguous. This CDR3 is built from 11 residues. In germline, CDR1 is SGHKS, CDR2 YYEKEE (reference sequence). DNA of the CDR3: TGTGCCAGCAGTCCCTCCTTCGAGCAGTACTTC. Translated: CASSPSFEQYF.

This chain connects TRBV5-5 to TRBJ1-2; 7 bases align to TRBD1. V dropped 5 bases and J dropped 3; count of bases not matched to a gene: 7. The CDR3 runs 14 residues. Looked up from germline, CDR1 is SGHKS and CDR2 is YYEKEE (reference sequence). In nucleotides, the CDR3 is TGTGCCAGCAGTCCGGGACAGATGGACTATGGCTACACCTTC. Translating gives CASSPGQMDYGYTF.

The rearrangement joins TRBV15 to TRBJ2-3, with no clear D. V was trimmed by 1 base and J by 2 bases, leaving 7 bases between them. Germline loops: CDR1 LNHNV, CDR2 YYDKDF (reference sequence). The CDR3 is 14 amino acids. The CDR3 spells CATSRGAATDTQYF. The CDR3 nucleotides are TGTGCCACCAGCAGAGGGGCAGCCACAGATACGCAGTATTTT. The full variable domain, its missing parts supplied by reference TRBV15 and TRBJ2-3, is DAMVIQNPRYQVTQFGKPVTLSCSQTLNHNVMYWYQQKSSQAPKLLFHYYDKDFNNEADTPDNFQSRRPNTSFCFLDIRSPGLGDTAMYLCATSRGAATDTQYFGPGTRLTVL.

The V call is TRBV29-1, the J call TRBJ1-1; no firm D call. V was clipped by 3 bases and J by 0 bases, with 11 bases between them. The CDR3 sequence is 14 residues long. Germline V gene sequence: CDR1 SQVTM, CDR2 ANQGSEA. The DNA of the CDR3 is TGCAGCGTTGAGGGTCAGACGATGAACACTGAAGCTTTCTTT. Amino acid sequence: CSVEGQTMNTEAFF.

This clonotype was seen only a few times. This chain links TRBV6-5 with TRBJ1-1; D is unclear. Germline V gene data show CDR1 as MNHEY and CDR2 as SVGAGI. Trimming stripped 4 bases from V and 10 bases from J, with 13 bases between. The CDR3 is made up of 12 amino acids. CDR3 DNA: TGTGCCAGCAGTTCGGCCGGGTCTGGAGCTTTCTTT. Protein product: CASSSAGSGAFF.